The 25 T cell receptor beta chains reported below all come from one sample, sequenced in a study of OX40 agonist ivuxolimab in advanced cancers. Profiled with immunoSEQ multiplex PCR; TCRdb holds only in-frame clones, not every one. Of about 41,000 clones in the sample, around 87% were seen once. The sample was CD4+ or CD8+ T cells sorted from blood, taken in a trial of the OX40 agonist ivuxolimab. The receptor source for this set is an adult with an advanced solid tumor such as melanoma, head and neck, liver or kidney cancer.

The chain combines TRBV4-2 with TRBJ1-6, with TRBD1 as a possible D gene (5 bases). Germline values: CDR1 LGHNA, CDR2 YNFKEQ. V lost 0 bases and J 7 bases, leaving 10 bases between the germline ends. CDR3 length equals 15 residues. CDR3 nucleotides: TGTGCCAGCAGCCAAGATGCAGGGAGGAATTCACCCCTCCACTTT. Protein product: CASSQDAGRNSPLHF.

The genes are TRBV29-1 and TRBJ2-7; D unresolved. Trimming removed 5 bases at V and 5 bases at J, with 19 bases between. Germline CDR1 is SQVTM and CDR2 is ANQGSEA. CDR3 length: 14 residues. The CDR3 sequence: CSVRYFLGKNEQYF. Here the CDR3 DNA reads TGCAGCGTTAGATATTTTTTGGGGAAAAACGAGCAGTACTTC.

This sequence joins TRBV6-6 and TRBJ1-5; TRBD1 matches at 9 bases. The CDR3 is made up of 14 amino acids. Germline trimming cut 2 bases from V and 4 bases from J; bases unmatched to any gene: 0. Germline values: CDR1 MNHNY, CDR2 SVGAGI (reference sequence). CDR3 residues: CASSYDRGNQPQHF. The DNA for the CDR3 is TGTGCCAGCAGTTACGACAGGGGGAATCAGCCCCAGCATTTT.

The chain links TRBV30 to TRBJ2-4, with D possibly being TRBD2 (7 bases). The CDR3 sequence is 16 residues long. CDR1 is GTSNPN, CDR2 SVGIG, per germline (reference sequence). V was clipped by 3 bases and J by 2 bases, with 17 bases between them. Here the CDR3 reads CAWRLPGGLTKNIQYF. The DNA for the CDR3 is TGTGCCTGGAGACTCCCGGGGGGCTTGACCAAAAACATTCAGTACTTC.

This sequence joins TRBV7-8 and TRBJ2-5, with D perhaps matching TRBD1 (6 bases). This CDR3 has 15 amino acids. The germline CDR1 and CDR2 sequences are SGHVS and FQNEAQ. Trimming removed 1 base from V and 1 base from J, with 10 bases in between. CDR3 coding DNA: TGTGCCAGCAGCTTAGATACAGGGTTCCAAGAGACCCAGTACTTC. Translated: CASSLDTGFQETQYF. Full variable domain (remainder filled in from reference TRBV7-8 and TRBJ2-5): GAGVSQSPRYKVAKRGQDVALRCDPISGHVSLFWYQQALGQGPEFLTYFQNEAQLDKSGLPSDRFFAERPEGSVSTLKIQRTQQEDSAVYLCASSLDTGFQETQYFGPGTRLLVL.

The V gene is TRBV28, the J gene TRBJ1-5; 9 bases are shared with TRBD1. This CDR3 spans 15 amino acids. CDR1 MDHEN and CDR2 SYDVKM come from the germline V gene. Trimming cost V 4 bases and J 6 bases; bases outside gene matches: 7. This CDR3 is CASSSPGTGFQPQHF. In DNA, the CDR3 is TGTGCCAGCAGTTCACCCGGGACAGGGTTTCAGCCCCAGCATTTT.

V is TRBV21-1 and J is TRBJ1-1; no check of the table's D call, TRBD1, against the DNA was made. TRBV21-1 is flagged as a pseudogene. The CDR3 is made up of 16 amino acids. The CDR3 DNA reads TGTGCCAGCAGCGTATCGACAGGGTTGGGGAACACTGAAGCTTTCTTT. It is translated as CASSVSTGLGNTEAFF.

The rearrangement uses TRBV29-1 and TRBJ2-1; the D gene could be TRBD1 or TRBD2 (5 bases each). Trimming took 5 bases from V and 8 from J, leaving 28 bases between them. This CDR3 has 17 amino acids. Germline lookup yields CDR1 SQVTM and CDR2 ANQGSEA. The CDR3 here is CSVPRVGLAGWSDEQFF. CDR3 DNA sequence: TGCAGCGTTCCGAGGGTGGGGCTAGCTGGATGGTCGGATGAGCAGTTCTTC.

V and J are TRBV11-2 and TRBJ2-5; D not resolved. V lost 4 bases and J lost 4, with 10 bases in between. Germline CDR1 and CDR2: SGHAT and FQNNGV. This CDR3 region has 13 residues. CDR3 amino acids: CASSSSWPETQYF. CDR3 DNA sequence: TGTGCCAGCAGCTCCTCGTGGCCAGAGACCCAGTACTTC.

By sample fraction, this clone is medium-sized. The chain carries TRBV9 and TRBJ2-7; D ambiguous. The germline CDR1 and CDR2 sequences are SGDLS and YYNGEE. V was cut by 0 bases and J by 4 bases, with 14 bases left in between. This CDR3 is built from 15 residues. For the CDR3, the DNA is TGTGCCAGCAGCGTAGAGCCTACCTTAGGATACGAGCAGTACTTC. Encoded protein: CASSVEPTLGYEQYF.

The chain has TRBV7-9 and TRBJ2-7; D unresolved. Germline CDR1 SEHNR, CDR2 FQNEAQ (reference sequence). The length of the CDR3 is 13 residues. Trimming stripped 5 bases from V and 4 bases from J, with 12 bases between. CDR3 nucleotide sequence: TGTGCCAGCAGCCCCCCGGTAAAATACGAGCAGTACTTC. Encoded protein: CASSPPVKYEQYF.

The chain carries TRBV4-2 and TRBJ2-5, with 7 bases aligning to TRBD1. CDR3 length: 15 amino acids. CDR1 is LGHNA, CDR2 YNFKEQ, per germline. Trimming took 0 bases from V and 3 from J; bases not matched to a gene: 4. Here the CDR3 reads CASSQDPDRKETQYF. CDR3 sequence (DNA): TGTGCCAGCAGCCAAGATCCGGACAGGAAAGAGACCCAGTACTTC.

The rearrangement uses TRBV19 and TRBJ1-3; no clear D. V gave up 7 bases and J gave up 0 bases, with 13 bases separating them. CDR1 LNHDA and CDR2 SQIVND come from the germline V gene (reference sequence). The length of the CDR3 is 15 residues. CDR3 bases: TGTGCCAGTATCCCGGACGGGCTCTCTGGAAACACCATATATTTT. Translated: CASIPDGLSGNTIYF.

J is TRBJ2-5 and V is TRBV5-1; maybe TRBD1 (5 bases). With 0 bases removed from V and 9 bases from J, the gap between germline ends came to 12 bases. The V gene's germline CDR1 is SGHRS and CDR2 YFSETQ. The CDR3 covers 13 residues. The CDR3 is CASSLEAKGSQYF. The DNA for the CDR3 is TGCGCCAGCAGCTTGGAGGCCAAGGGGTCCCAGTACTTC.

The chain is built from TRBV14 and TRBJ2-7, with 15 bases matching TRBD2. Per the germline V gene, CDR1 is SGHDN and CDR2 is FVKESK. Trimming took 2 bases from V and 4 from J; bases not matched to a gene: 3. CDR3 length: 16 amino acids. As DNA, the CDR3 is TGTGCCAGCAGCCAACCGGGACTAGCGGGAGGATACGAGCAGTACTTC. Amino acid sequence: CASSQPGLAGGYEQYF.

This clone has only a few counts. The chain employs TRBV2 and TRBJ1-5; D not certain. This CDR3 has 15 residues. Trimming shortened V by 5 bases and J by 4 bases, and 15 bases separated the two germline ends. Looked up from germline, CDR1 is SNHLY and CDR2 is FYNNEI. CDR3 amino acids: CASSIGRLTNQPQHF. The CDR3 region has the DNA TGTGCCAGCAGTATTGGACGCCTAACGAATCAGCCCCAGCATTTT.

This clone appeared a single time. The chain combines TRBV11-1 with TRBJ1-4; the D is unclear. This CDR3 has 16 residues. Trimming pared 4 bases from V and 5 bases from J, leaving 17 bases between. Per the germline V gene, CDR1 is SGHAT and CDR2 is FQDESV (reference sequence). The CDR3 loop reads CASSSSRGDFNEKLFF. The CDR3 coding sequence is TGTGCCAGCAGCTCCTCCCGGGGTGATTTCAATGAAAAACTGTTTTTT.

The CDR3 sequence is CASSLGRFSPLHF. The CDR3 DNA reads as TGTGCCAGCAGCTTAGGCCGGTTCTCACCCCTCCACTTT. This chain uses TRBV13 with TRBJ1-6; D is unclear. Germline V lookup: CDR1 PRHDT, CDR2 FYEKMQ (reference sequence). V was shortened by 0 bases and J by 10 bases, with 7 bases between the two germline ends. The CDR3 loop spans 13 amino acids.

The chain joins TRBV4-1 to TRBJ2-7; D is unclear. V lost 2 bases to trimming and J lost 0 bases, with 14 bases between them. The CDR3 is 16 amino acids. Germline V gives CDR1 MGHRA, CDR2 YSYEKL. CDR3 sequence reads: CASSQLDSPRSYEQYF. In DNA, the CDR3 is TGCGCCAGCAGCCAACTTGATTCACCGCGCTCCTACGAGCAGTACTTC.

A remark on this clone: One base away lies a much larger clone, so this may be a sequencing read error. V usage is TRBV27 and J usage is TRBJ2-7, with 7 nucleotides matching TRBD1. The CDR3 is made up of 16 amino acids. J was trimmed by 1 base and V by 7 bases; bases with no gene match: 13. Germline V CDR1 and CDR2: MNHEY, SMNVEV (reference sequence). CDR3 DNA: TGTGCCAGCAAGGGACAGAGTTCTGGTGAGTCCTACGAGCAGTACTTC. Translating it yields CASKGQSSGESYEQYF.

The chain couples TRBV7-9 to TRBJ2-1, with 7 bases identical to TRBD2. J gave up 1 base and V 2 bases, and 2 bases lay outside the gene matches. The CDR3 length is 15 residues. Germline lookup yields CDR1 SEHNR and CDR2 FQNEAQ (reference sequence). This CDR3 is CASSLSGTSYNEQFF. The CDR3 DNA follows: TGTGCCAGCAGCTTAAGCGGGACGTCCTACAATGAGCAGTTCTTC.

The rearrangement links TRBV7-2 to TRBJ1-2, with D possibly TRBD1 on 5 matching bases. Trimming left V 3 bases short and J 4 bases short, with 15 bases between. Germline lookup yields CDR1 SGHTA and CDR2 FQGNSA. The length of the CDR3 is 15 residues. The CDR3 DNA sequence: TGTGCCAGCAGCTTTGAGGGACTTTGGGCCTATGGCTACACCTTC. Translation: CASSFEGLWAYGYTF.

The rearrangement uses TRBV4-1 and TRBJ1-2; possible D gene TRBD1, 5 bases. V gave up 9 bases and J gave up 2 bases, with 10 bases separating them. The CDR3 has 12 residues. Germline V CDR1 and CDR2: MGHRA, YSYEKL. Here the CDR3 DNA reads TGCGCCAGAGGGACCGAGAACTATGGCTACACCTTC. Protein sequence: CARGTENYGYTF.

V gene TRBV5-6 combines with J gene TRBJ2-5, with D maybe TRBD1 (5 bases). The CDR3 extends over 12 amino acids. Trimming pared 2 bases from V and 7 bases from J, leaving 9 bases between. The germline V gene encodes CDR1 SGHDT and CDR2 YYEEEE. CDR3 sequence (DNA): TGTGCCAGCAGCTTAGTCACAGGGACCCAGTACTTC. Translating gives CASSLVTGTQYF.

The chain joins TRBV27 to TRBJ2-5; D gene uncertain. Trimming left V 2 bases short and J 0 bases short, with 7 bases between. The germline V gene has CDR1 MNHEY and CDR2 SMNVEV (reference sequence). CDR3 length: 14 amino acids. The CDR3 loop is CASSLTKNQETQYF. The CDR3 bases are TGTGCCAGCAGTTTAACCAAGAACCAAGAGACCCAGTACTTC.